This paragraph covers one T cell receptor (beta chain) sequence. Its antigen is unidentified. A much larger clone is a single base away; this may be a read error. Full-length variable regions came from constant-region reverse primers plus semi-nested Nested Universal Primer A PCR. TCRdb redid the calling of the 5' RACE reads with MiXCR, one entry per CDR3 protein. Of over 25,000 distinct CDR3 sequences listed, 25% to 30% are singletons. The CDR3 is made up of 14 amino acids. Germline assignment: CDR1 KGHSH and CDR2 LQKENI. Treg sorting used a CD4+CD25+CD127-/low gate. Findings of the study overall: The TCR gene usage of tumor memory CD4+ T cells clustered together with blood and lymph node memory CD4+ cells and with lymph node naive CD4+ cells.

This rearrangement joins TRBV18 to TRBJ1-3; unclear D gene. The sample taken for sequencing was tumor-infiltrating Tregs sorted from the breast tumor. The source is a female donor with breast cancer. CDR3 DNA sequence: TGTGCCAGCTCACCAGCCACAGCGGGAAACGCCATATATTTT. Translating it yields CASSPATAGNAIYF. The full variable domain, completed using reference TRBV18 and TRBJ1-3, is NAGVMQNPRHLVRRRGQEARLRCSPMKGHSHVYWYRQLPEEGLKFMVYLQKENIIDESGMPKERFSAEFPKEGPSILRIQQVVRGDSAAYFCASSPATAGNAIYFGEGSWLTVV.